This T cell receptor beta chain appears in the sequencing data of a study of shared clonotypes between healthy human individuals. Turning to the study itself: Used for every donor were three CD4 naive, three CD4 memory, two CD8 naive and one CD8 memory plate.

Over several immunoSEQ plates, each subset's genomic DNA was distributed in even portions. Sequencing was performed with immunoSEQ multiplex PCR; in TCRdb, only in-frame clones are kept and a portion is missing. The sample has hundreds of thousands of clones; about 91% are singletons. Germline-derived CDR1 and CDR2 are ENHRY and SYGVKD. V lost 2 bases and J lost 5, with 18 bases in between. The CDR3 sequence is 16 residues long. CD45RO-negative, CCR7-selected cells formed the naive CD8 fraction, which excluded terminally differentiated effector memory CD45RA+ cells. The sample taken for sequencing was naive CD8+ T cells sorted from blood. The clonotype comes from a man aged 25 to 40 in good health. This chain links TRBV10-3 with TRBJ2-5, with D perhaps matching TRBD1 or TRBD2 (5 bases each). For the CDR3, the DNA is TGTGCCATCAGTGAGCCGGGACCCCTATTTCGGGAGACCCAGTACTTC. As protein: CAISEPGPLFRETQYF.